Listed below are T cell receptor beta chains from one sample, sequenced in a study of technical replicates of blood from several donors. Sequencing was performed with immunoSEQ multiplex PCR; in TCRdb, only in-frame clones are kept and a portion is missing. The data hold roughly 68,000 clones, with about 97% observed a single time. The sequenced sample was T cells isolated from PBMCs. These receptors all stem from a human donor in good health. CDR3s include the opening cysteine and the closing phenylalanine or tryptophan. A D gene is named only where the DNA matches it firmly. For some rows the clone size is stated as once, few or many, or as a class when expanded; others skip it.

j_call	d_call	v_call	clone_size	cdr3_aa	cdr3_nt
TRBJ2-2	TRBD2	TRBV2	.	CASRIPGLAGVGELFF	TGTGCCAGCAGGATACCGGGACTAGCGGGAGTGGGGGAGCTGTTTTTT
TRBJ1-4	TRBD1	TRBV9	.	CASSVWTGGSEKLFF	TGTGCCAGCAGCGTCTGGACAGGGGGGAGTGAAAAACTGTTTTTT
TRBJ1-2	.	TRBV20-1	.	CSVEGKHGYTF	TGCAGTGTGGAGGGAAAGCATGGCTACACCTTC
TRBJ2-7	.	TRBV6-5	.	CASSPEGVSYEQYF	TGTGCCAGCAGTCCCGAGGGAGTTTCCTACGAGCAGTACTTC
TRBJ2-3	.	TRBV5-1	few	CASSLGAAGGTDTQYF	TGCGCCAGCAGCTTGGGAGCGGCAGGTGGCACAGATACGCAGTATTTT
TRBJ1-1	.	TRBV7-9	.	CASSTAQDTGAFF	TGTGCCAGCAGCACCGCGCAGGACACCGGAGCTTTCTTT
TRBJ1-2	TRBD1	TRBV19	.	CASKNDRAARYGYTF	TGTGCCAGTAAAAACGACAGGGCAGCGAGGTATGGCTACACCTTC
TRBJ2-7	TRBD2	TRBV7-9	.	CASRSTSGRPRTEQYF	TGTGCCAGCAGGTCTACTAGCGGGAGGCCAAGGACCGAGCAGTACTTC
TRBJ2-5	.	TRBV9	.	CASGTGTVQETQYF	TGTGCCAGCGGCACAGGGACCGTACAAGAGACCCAGTACTTC
TRBJ1-2	.	TRBV5-6	.	CASSLAGANKNGYTF	TGTGCCAGCAGCTTAGCAGGGGCGAATAAGAATGGCTACACCTTC
TRBJ1-1	.	TRBV11-2	.	CASSLGWEGTEAFF	TGTGCCAGCAGCTTAGGTTGGGAGGGAACTGAAGCTTTCTTT
TRBJ2-7	TRBD1	TRBV27	once	CASRHNRDSSYEQYF	TGTGCCAGCAGACATAACCGGGACAGCTCCTACGAGCAGTACTTC
TRBJ2-1	TRBD2	TRBV7-6	.	CASSGSGRDNEQFF	TGTGCCAGCAGCGGTAGCGGGAGGGACAATGAGCAGTTCTTC
TRBJ1-3	.	TRBV6-1	.	CASGVGREGNTIYF	TGTGCCAGCGGGGTCGGCAGGGAAGGAAACACCATATATTTT
TRBJ2-7	TRBD1	TRBV2	.	CASSGQGNRYEQYF	TGTGCCAGCAGTGGACAGGGTAATCGTTACGAGCAGTACTTC
TRBJ2-1	TRBD2	TRBV4-1	.	CASSQRVAGGVEQFF	TGCGCCAGCAGCCAACGGGTAGCGGGAGGGGTTGAGCAGTTCTTC